One T cell receptor beta chain is described in this entry. The antigen is undetermined. The time point is: healthy volunteer bleed at 6 weeks. Unfractionated whole blood was the source of the extracted total RNA. The data were obtained in a study of human T cells and chemical hapten exposure. Background on the study: Slight differences in pooled library volume were the main source of varying TCR yields across samples. Study-wide points: TCRs exceeding 1 in 1000 frequency stayed unchanged with DPC sensitization.

CDR3 size: 15 residues. Trimming at V came to 10 bases and at J to 1 base, leaving 8 bases not matched to a gene. Germline-derived CDR1 and CDR2 are LNHNV and YYDKDF (reference sequence). The library tagged individual cDNA molecules with unique molecular identifiers. Original analysis: Samples contained a median of about 96,000 TCRs, with a range of 23,224 to 690,600. In TCRdb, the RACE reads were re-called with MiXCR into one record per CDR3 protein. TCRdb's processing, not the authors' own work, is the source of the V and J calls. The sample contains 70,000 to 85,000 distinct CDR3 sequences, over 7% of which appear only once.

This chain links TRBV15 with TRBJ2-2; TRBD1 matches 8 bases. The sequence was collected from a male donor in good health. Some clones in this sample may be carry-over from other donors' samples. Specimen: whole blood. Written as DNA, the CDR3 is TGTGCCATCAAGCAGGGGGCTGAGAACACCGGGGAGCTGTTTTTT. This encodes CAIKQGAENTGELFF.